A selection of T cell receptor beta chains follows, all from one sample in a study of patients and donors after allogeneic stem cell transplantation. TCRdb itself ran the RT-PCR reads through MiXCR, one entry per CDR3 protein. The repertoire has 410,000 or so distinct CDR3 sequences, 16% of them found once; the top ten carry 7% to 7.5%. Material: blood, either unsorted or a sorted T cell fraction (not recorded which). These receptor sequences come from a human donor who was either an allogeneic HSCT recipient or a stem cell or donor lymphocyte infusion donor (not recorded which). It is not recorded whose cells these are; they may come from a transplant donor. Both conserved end residues are part of each CDR3. D genes are given only for firm matches. Some rows have no size entry. The others give once, few or many, or a class for an expanded clone.

j_gene	abundance	v_gene	d_gene	CDR3nt	CDR3aa
TRBJ2-7	few	TRBV10-2	-	TGCGCCAGCAGGAGGCAGTCGGTGGGGGGCGAGCAGTACTTC	CASRRQSVGGEQYF
TRBJ1-1	few	TRBV19	TRBD1	TGTGCCAGTGGGACAGCCACTGAAGCTTTCTTT	CASGTATEAFF
TRBJ1-2	many	TRBV6-6	-	TGTGCCAGCACCCCCGAGGGGAGCCTCGGCTACACCTTC	CASTPEGSLGYTF
TRBJ1-1	few	TRBV7-2	-	TGTGCCAGCAGCTTAGCGTGGGGCCCCACTGAAGCTTTCTTT	CASSLAWGPTEAFF
TRBJ1-5	-	TRBV12-3/TRBV12-4	-	TGTGCCAGCAGTTTCACCAAGGGCAATCAGCCCCAGCATTTT	CASSFTKGNQPQHF
TRBJ2-7	-	TRBV20-1	TRBD2	TGCAGTGTAAGACTAGCGGGGGGTGAGCAGTACTTC	CSVRLAGGEQYF
TRBJ2-1	many	TRBV7-3	-	TGTGCCAGCAGCTTAAGGGATCACCCAGACCCGGATTACAATGAGCAGTTCTTC	CASSLRDHPDPDYNEQFF
TRBJ2-2	few	TRBV20-1	-	TGCAGTGCTCGACAGTACAGGGACACCGGGGAGCTGTTTTTT	CSARQYRDTGELFF
TRBJ1-1	-	TRBV5-6	-	TGTGCCAGCAGCTTGACAAGGATGAACACTGAAGCTTTCTTT	CASSLTRMNTEAFF
TRBJ2-1	many	TRBV5-1	-	TGCGCCAGCAGCTTGGACTGGCCTGAGCAGTTCTTC	CASSLDWPEQFF
TRBJ1-1	few	TRBV4-1	-	TGCGCCAGCAGCCACCCGGGGGGGGTCGAAGCTTTCTTT	CASSHPGGVEAFF
TRBJ1-1	-	TRBV7-9	-	TGTGCCAGCGGAGGGGGACTGAACACTGAAGCTTTCTTT	CASGGGLNTEAFF
TRBJ2-1	-	TRBV20-1	-	TGCAGTGCCGTGTCCGCGACAGGTCCCTACAATGAGCAGTTCTTC	CSAVSATGPYNEQFF
TRBJ2-5	-	TRBV9	TRBD1	TGTGCCAGCAGCACATGGGACAGTCAAGAGACCCAGTACTTC	CASSTWDSQETQYF
TRBJ2-1	few	TRBV20-1	TRBD2	TGCAGTGCTATTCGTTTTATGGCTAGCGGGTACAATGAGCAGTTCTTC	CSAIRFMASGYNEQFF
TRBJ2-1	-	TRBV9	TRBD2	TGTGCCAGCAGCGTAGAAGGAGCGGGGGGGTACAATGAGCAGTTCTTC	CASSVEGAGGYNEQFF
TRBJ1-6	-	TRBV11-3	-	TGTGCCAGCAGCTTTGGCCAGAATTCACCCCTCCACTTT	CASSFGQNSPLHF
TRBJ1-1	-	TRBV10-3	-	TGTGCCATCACCCTAACAGGGAGAAACACTGAAGCTTTCTTT	CAITLTGRNTEAFF
TRBJ2-2	few	TRBV9	TRBD2	TGTGCCAGCAGCGTAGGGCTAGCGGGGGGCAAGAACACCGGGGAGCTGTTTTTT	CASSVGLAGGKNTGELFF
TRBJ2-3	-	TRBV27	TRBD1	TGTGCCAGCAGTTTATCGGACAGGGGACCAGATACGCAGTATTTT	CASSLSDRGPDTQYF
TRBJ2-3	many	TRBV7-3	TRBD2	TGTGCCAGCGGACTAGCGTCAGATACGCAGTATTTT	CASGLASDTQYF
TRBJ2-2	-	TRBV2	-	TGTGCCAGCAGCCCAGCGGGTACCGGGGAGCTGTTTTTT	CASSPAGTGELFF
TRBJ1-1	-	TRBV7-2	TRBD1	TGTGCCAGCAGGAAGGGACAGTTGAACACTGAAGCTTTCTTT	CASRKGQLNTEAFF
TRBJ1-1	few	TRBV5-1	-	TGCGCCAGCAGCCAGATGGGCAAGAACACTGAAGCTTTCTTT	CASSQMGKNTEAFF
TRBJ2-1	-	TRBV6-5	TRBD2	TGTGCCAGCAGTTCAACCCTAGCGGGTGAGCAGTTCTTC	CASSSTLAGEQFF
TRBJ2-3	-	TRBV6-2/TRBV6-3	-	TGTGCCAGCACCACCGGCCAGCAAATCACAGATACGCAGTATTTT	CASTTGQQITDTQYF
TRBJ2-7	-	TRBV7-9	-	TGTGCCAGCAGCCCCCTGCGGAGAGCCTTGACGTACGAGCAGTACTTC	CASSPLRRALTYEQYF
TRBJ2-5	-	TRBV4-2	TRBD2	TGTGCCAGCAGCCAATCTAGCGGGGGCTGGTCTCAAGAGACCCAGTACTTC	CASSQSSGGWSQETQYF
TRBJ1-5	few	TRBV6-2/TRBV6-3	-	TGTGCCAGCAGCTCTCTCAGGGGACTGAATCAGCCCCAGCATTTT	CASSSLRGLNQPQHF
TRBJ1-6	-	TRBV7-3	-	TGTGCCAGCAGCTCTCAGGGATTTAATTCACCCCTCCACTTT	CASSSQGFNSPLHF
TRBJ2-1	few	TRBV7-3	TRBD1	TGTGCCAGCAGCTTAGGGCAGGGGGTCGGGTATGAGCAGTTCTTC	CASSLGQGVGYEQFF
TRBJ1-3	-	TRBV7-2	-	TGTGCCAGCAGCTTAGGGGGGCCATACTCTGGAAACACCATATATTTT	CASSLGGPYSGNTIYF
TRBJ1-2	-	TRBV6-6	-	TGTGCCAGCAGTCCGGACGGATACTATGGCTACACCTTC	CASSPDGYYGYTF
TRBJ2-1	-	TRBV20-1	TRBD1	TGCAGTGCTAGAGAGACAGGGATATCCTACAATGAGCAGTTCTTC	CSARETGISYNEQFF
TRBJ2-7	few	TRBV3-1	TRBD1	TGTGCCAGCAAGGCGGGACAGGGGTCCTACGAGCAGTACTTC	CASKAGQGSYEQYF
TRBJ1-1	-	TRBV27	-	TGTGCCAGCAGTGAGAGGTACACTGAAGCTTTCTTT	CASSERYTEAFF
TRBJ1-5	-	TRBV6-5	-	TGTGCCAGCAGTTATACGGGGATCGGCAATCAGCCCCAGCATTTT	CASSYTGIGNQPQHF
TRBJ2-7	-	TRBV3-1	TRBD1	TGTGCCAGCAGCCAAGGGGACAGGGGGCGCTACGAGCAGTACTTC	CASSQGDRGRYEQYF
TRBJ1-1	-	TRBV7-6	-	TGTGCCAGCAGCAACCAGGGAGGTGAGACTGAAGCTTTCTTT	CASSNQGGETEAFF
TRBJ2-7	few	TRBV12-3/TRBV12-4	-	TGTGCCAGCAGTTCCCATGCTTGGGAGCAGTACTTC	CASSSHAWEQYF
TRBJ2-4	-	TRBV11-2	-	TGTGCCAGCAGCCAGACCCACGTAATCTTC	CASSQTHVIF
TRBJ2-3	-	TRBV4-2	TRBD1	TGTGCCAGCAGCCAAGCCGGACAGGGCGGCACAGATACGCAGTATTTT	CASSQAGQGGTDTQYF
TRBJ1-1	many	TRBV29-1	-	TGCAGCGTTCACAAACGAGCCCAGGCTAACACTGAAGCTTTCTTT	CSVHKRAQANTEAFF
TRBJ2-4	few	TRBV29-1	-	TGCAGCGTTCCGGGGCCGGGCATTCAGTACTTC	CSVPGPGIQYF
TRBJ2-4	few	TRBV20-1	-	TGCAGTGCTACCCTACCCAGCCTAGCCAAAAACATTCAGTACTTC	CSATLPSLAKNIQYF
TRBJ2-7	few	TRBV12-3/TRBV12-4	-	TGTGCCAGCGTTCCCTACGAGCAGTACTTC	CASVPYEQYF
TRBJ2-3	few	TRBV24-1	-	TGTGCCACCAGTGACCTCCCTGATACGCAGTATTTT	CATSDLPDTQYF